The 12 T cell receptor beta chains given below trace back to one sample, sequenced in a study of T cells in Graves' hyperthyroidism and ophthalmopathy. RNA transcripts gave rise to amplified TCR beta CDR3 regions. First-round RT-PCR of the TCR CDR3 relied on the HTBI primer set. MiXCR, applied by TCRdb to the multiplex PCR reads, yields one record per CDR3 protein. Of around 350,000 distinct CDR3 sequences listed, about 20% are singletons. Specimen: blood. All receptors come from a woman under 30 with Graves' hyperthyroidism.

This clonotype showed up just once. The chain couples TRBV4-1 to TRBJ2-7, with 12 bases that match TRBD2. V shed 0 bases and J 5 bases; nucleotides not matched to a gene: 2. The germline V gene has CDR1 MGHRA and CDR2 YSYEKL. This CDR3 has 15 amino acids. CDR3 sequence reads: CASSQEPSGGDEQYF. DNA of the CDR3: TGCGCCAGCAGCCAAGAGCCTAGCGGGGGGGACGAGCAGTACTTC.

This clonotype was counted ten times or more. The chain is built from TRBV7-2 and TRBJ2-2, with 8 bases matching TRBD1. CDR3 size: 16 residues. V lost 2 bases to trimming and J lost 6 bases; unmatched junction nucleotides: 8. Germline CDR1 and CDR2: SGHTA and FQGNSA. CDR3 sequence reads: CASSLSVTGVSGELFF. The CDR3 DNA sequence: TGTGCCAGCAGCTTATCGGTGACAGGGGTATCCGGGGAGCTGTTTTTT.

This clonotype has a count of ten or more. The CDR3 region has the DNA TGTGCCAGCAGCGAGGGACAGGGGGGAAACACCATATATTTT. Amino acids: CASSEGQGGNTIYF. The J gene is TRBJ1-3, the V gene TRBV9; 10 bases are shared with TRBD1. Germline CDR1 is SGDLS and CDR2 is YYNGEE. The CDR3 length is 14 residues. J lost 4 bases, V lost 3 bases, and 1 base had no gene match.

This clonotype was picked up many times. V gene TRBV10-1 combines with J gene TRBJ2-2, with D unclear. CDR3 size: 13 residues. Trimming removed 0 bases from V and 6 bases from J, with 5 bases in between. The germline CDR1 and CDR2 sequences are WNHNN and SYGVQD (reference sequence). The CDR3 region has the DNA TGCGCCAGCAGTGAGTCCCCCTCCGGGGAGCTGTTTTTT. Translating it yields CASSESPSGELFF.

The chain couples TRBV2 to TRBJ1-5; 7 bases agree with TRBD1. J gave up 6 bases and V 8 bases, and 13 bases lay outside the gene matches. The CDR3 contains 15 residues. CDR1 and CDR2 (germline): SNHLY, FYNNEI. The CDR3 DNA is TGTGCCAGCGGGGGGGTTAACAGGGGCCCTCAGCCCCAGCATTTT. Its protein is CASGGVNRGPQPQHF.

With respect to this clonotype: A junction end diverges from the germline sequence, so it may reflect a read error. CDR3 loop: CASSRNTGLSYQPQHF. CDR3 nucleotide sequence: TGCGCCAGCAGCCGGAATACCGGGCTGTCCTATCAGCCTCAGCATTTT. V is TRBV4-1 and J is TRBJ1-5; D is undetermined. The CDR3 has 16 residues. CDR1 and CDR2 (germline): MGHRA, YSYEKL.

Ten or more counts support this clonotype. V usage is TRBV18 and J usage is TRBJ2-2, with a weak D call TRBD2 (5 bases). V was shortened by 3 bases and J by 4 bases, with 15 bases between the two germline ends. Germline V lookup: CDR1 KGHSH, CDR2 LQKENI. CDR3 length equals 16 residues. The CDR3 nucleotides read TGTGCCAGCTCACCTTCTGGACTCCGGGGCACCGGGGAGCTGTTTTTT. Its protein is CASSPSGLRGTGELFF.

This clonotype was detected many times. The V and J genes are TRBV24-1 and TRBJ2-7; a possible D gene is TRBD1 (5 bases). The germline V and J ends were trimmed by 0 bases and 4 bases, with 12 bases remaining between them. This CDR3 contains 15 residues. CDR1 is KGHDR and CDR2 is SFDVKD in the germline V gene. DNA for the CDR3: TGTGCCACCAGTGATTTGAGGAGAAAGGGGTACGAGCAGTACTTC. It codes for CATSDLRRKGYEQYF.

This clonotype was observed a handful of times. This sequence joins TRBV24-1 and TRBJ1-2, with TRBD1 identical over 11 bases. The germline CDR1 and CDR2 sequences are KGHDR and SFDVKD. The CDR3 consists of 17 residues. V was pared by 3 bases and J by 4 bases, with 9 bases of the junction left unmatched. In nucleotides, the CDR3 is TGTGCCACCAGTGATCCCTCCTTCGGACAGGGGGCCTATGGCTACACCTTC. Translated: CATSDPSFGQGAYGYTF.

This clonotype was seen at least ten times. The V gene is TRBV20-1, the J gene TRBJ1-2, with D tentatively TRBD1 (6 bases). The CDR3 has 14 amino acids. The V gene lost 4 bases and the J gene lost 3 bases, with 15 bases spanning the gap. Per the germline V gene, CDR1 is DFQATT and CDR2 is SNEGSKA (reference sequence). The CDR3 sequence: CSAIDRRADYGYTF. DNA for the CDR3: TGCAGTGCTATAGACAGGCGTGCGGACTATGGCTACACCTTC.

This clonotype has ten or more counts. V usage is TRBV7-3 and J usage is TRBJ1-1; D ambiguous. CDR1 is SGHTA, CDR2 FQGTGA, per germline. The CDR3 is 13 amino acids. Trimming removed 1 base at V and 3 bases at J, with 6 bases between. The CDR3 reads CASSLNSYTEAFF. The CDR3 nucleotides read TGTGCCAGCAGCTTAAACAGCTACACTGAAGCTTTCTTT.

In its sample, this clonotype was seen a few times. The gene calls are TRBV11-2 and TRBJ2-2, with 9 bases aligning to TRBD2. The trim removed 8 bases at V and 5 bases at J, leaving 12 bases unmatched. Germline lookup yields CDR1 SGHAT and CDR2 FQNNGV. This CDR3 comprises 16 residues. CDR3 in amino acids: CASCHQGGGATGELFF. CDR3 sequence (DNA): TGTGCCAGCTGCCATCAAGGCGGGGGGGCTACCGGGGAGCTGTTTTTT.